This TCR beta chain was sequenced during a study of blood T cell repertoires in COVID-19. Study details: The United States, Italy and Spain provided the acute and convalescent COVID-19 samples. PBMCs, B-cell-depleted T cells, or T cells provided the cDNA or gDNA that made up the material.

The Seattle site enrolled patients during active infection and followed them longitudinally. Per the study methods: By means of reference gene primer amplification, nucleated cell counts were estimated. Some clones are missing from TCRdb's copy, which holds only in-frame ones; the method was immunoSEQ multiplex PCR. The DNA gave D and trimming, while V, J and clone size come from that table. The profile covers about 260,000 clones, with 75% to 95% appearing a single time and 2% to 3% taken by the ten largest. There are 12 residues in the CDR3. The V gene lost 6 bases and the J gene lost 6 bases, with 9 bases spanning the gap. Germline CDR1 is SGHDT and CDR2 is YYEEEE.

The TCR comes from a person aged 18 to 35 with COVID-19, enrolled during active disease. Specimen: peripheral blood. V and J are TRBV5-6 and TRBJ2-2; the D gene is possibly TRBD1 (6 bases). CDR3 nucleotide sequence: TGTGCCAGCAATGGGGGCCCCGGGGAGCTGTTTTTT. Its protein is CASNGGPGELFF.